The source of this TCR beta chain is a study of T cell responses to AZD1222 COVID-19 vaccine. Study overall: Analyses pooled second doses at about 4 or about 12 weeks.

Broader study findings: The CD4 TCRs associated with vaccination extended across spike and predominated at 160-218 and 743-854. Once two AZD1222 doses were given, Spike-specific TCR breadth and depth went up.

This clone was seen only once. Its cognate antigen is unknown. Assay: immunoSEQ multiplex PCR; the TCRdb copy retains only in-frame clones and omits some. Of roughly 170,000 clones detected, about 91% appear once; the ten largest clones hold less than 0.55%. The CDR3 loop spans 11 amino acids. Germline loops: CDR1 MDHEN, CDR2 SYDVKM. V was clipped by 2 bases and J by 9 bases, with 5 bases between them. The chain is built from TRBV28 and TRBJ1-5, with D possibly matching TRBD1 (5 bases). Source: peripheral blood, taken on day 0 of AZD1222 vaccination. This clonotype was sampled from an adult in good health. The CDR3 spells CASSLRGPQHF. The CDR3 coding sequence is TGTGCCAGCAGTTTAAGGGGGCCCCAGCATTTT.